The entry below describes one T cell receptor beta chain. Healthy Caucasian individuals made up all the donors. TCRdb reprocessed the 5' RACE reads via MiXCR and lists one record per CDR3 protein. The table includes 500,000 or so distinct CDR3 sequences, around 20% detected once. This entry comes from a study of identical twins. These data are also associated with another study on T cells expressing NK-cell markers.

The sequence came from a woman aged 18-30 years in good health. Sequencing input: CD4+ T cells sorted from blood.

Here the CDR3 DNA reads TGTGCCAGCAGCTACCGAAACACCTACTCTGGGGCCAACGTCCTGACTTTC. It codes for CASSYRNTYSGANVLTF. This rearrangement joins TRBV3-1 to TRBJ2-6; D is unclear. CDR3 size: 17 residues. Germline V lookup: CDR1 LGHDT, CDR2 YNNKEL (reference sequence). V gave up 5 bases and J gave up 0 bases, with 14 bases separating them.